One and the same sample provided the 10 T cell receptor beta chains below, sequenced in a study of blood T cell repertoires in COVID-19. Sequencing used immunoSEQ multiplex PCR; TCRdb keeps in-frame clones, though not all of them. The data contain tens of thousands of clones, around 90% of them singletons. The sample consisted of peripheral blood. Source of these receptors: a man between 45 and 60 years old with acute or convalescent COVID-19.

The sample holds a few counts of this clone. This chain uses TRBV6-6 with TRBJ2-7; 8 bases match TRBD1. CDR3 size: 14 residues. Trimming removed 4 bases from V and 4 bases from J; junction bases left unmatched: 6. Germline V gives CDR1 MNHNY, CDR2 SVGAGI (reference sequence). CDR3 in amino acids: CASSSDRVGYEQYV. The DNA for the CDR3 is TGTGCCAGCAGTTCGGACAGGGTCGGGTACGAGCAGTACGTC.

V gene TRBV27 combines with J gene TRBJ2-1, with D perhaps matching TRBD2 (6 bases). Trimming removed 4 bases from V and 2 bases from J, with 9 bases in between. The CDR3 has 14 amino acids. In germline, CDR1 is MNHEY, CDR2 SMNVEV (reference sequence). The CDR3: CASSYGGTYNEQFF. The CDR3 DNA reads as TGTGCCAGCAGTTACGGCGGGACCTACAATGAGCAGTTCTTC.

The chain combines TRBV3-1 (or the pseudogene TRBV3-2) with TRBJ2-1; maybe TRBD2 (6 bases). CDR3 length: 14 residues. Trimming cost V 3 bases and J 4 bases, with 10 bases left between them. Germline loops: CDR1 LGHDT, CDR2 YNNKEL (reference sequence). As DNA, the CDR3 is TGTGCCAGCAGCCAGATTAGCGGTTACAATGAGCAGTTCTTC. Protein: CASSQISGYNEQFF.

CDR3 in amino acids: CASSMFLSVKSSYNEQFF. CDR3 sequence (DNA): TGTGCCAGTAGTATGTTTCTGTCGGTTAAGAGCTCCTACAATGAGCAGTTCTTC. V gene TRBV19 combines with J gene TRBJ2-1; D call uncertain. The CDR3 contains 18 residues. The germline V gene has CDR1 LNHDA and CDR2 SQIVND (reference sequence). The V end was cut by 3 bases, the J end by 0 bases, with 18 bases between.

The V and J genes are TRBV7-3 and TRBJ2-1, with 8 bases matching TRBD1. CDR1 and CDR2 (germline): SGHTA, FQGTGA. The trim removed 8 bases at V and 5 bases at J, leaving 8 bases unmatched. The length of the CDR3 is 14 residues. The DNA of the CDR3 is TGTGCCAGCGGCCGGGACAGGTCGGACAATGAGCAGTTCTTC. Translated, it gives CASGRDRSDNEQFF. Combining the CDR3 with reference TRBV7-3 and TRBJ2-1 gives the whole variable domain GAGVSQTPSNKVTEKGKYVELRCDPISGHTALYWYRQSLGQGPEFLIYFQGTGAADDSGLPNDRFFAVRPEGSVSTLKIQRTERGDSAVYLCASGRDRSDNEQFFGPGTRLTVL.

This sequence joins TRBV2 and TRBJ1-6; TRBD1 is a possible D gene (5 bases). CDR1 SNHLY and CDR2 FYNNEI come from the germline V gene. The germline V and J ends were trimmed by 4 bases and 5 bases, with 9 bases remaining between them. CDR3 length equals 14 residues. This chain's CDR3 is CASSVSRDNSPLHF. The CDR3 DNA reads TGTGCCAGCAGTGTTAGCAGGGATAATTCACCCCTCCACTTT. Full variable domain (missing parts from reference TRBV2 and TRBJ1-6): EPEVTQTPSHQVTQMGQEVILRCVPISNHLYFYWYRQILGQKVEFLVSFYNNEISEKSEIFDDQFSVERPDGSNFTLKIRSTKLEDSAMYFCASSVSRDNSPLHFGNGTRLTVT.

The chain combines TRBV19 with TRBJ1-5, with a possible D match to TRBD1 (5 bases). The V and J ends lost 0 bases and 2 bases respectively, with 11 bases between them. In germline, CDR1 is LNHDA, CDR2 SQIVND (reference sequence). The CDR3 extends over 16 amino acids. The CDR3 DNA is TGTGCCAGTAGTATAGACAGGGAGGGACGCAATCAGCCCCAGCATTTT. This sequence encodes CASSIDREGRNQPQHF.

The V and J genes are TRBV7-2 and TRBJ2-2; TRBD2 might be the D (5 bases). Per the germline V gene, CDR1 is SGHTA and CDR2 is FQGNSA. The V and J ends lost 7 bases and 1 base respectively, with 19 bases between them. The CDR3 spans 17 residues. CDR3 nucleotide sequence: TGTGCCAGCAAGATTCGGCGTGGAGGCCTGAACACCGGGGAGCTGTTTTTT. Translating gives CASKIRRGGLNTGELFF.

V and J are TRBV7-9 and TRBJ2-3; possible D gene TRBD2, 6 bases. V was shortened by 5 bases and J by 3 bases, with 18 bases between the two germline ends. The germline gives CDR1 SEHNR, CDR2 FQNEAQ (reference sequence). The CDR3 has 16 amino acids. For the CDR3, the DNA is TGTGCCAGCAGCATTCGAACACCCGGGGGTACAGATACGCAGTATTTT. The encoded protein is CASSIRTPGGTDTQYF. Looking up the rest from reference TRBV7-9 and TRBJ2-3 gives the full variable domain: DTGVSQNPRHKITKRGQNVTFRCDPISEHNRLYWYRQTLGQGPEFLTYFQNEAQLEKSRLLSDRFSAERPKGSFSTLEIQRTEQGDSAMYLCASSIRTPGGTDTQYFGPGTRLTVL.

This clone was recorded only once. This chain links TRBV6-5 with TRBJ2-7, with TRBD1 matching 8 bases. The V gene's germline CDR1 is MNHEY and CDR2 SVGAGI. Unmatched junction bases numbered 10, after V lost 6 bases and J lost 3 bases. The CDR3 spans 15 residues. CDR3 nucleotides: TGTGCCAGCAGCCCCCCGGGACAGGAGTTCTACGAGCAGTACTTC. This sequence encodes CASSPPGQEFYEQYF.